Given below is one T cell receptor beta chain in context. The data stem from a study of blood T cell repertoires in COVID-19. Study-wide context: Collection of acute and convalescent COVID-19 samples took place in the United States, Italy and Spain. In each case, the material was cDNA or gDNA derived from T cells, B-cell-depleted T cells, or PBMCs.

In the authors' workflow: Amplification of reference gene primers provided the estimated nucleated cell counts. TCRdb keeps only in-frame clones here, not all; method: immunoSEQ multiplex PCR. From that table come the V and J calls and clone size; the DNA was used to work out D and trimming. This sample has fewer than 150,000 clones, with about 90% found just once. CDR1 is ENHRY, CDR2 SYGVKD, per germline. V lost 6 bases and J lost 5; bases outside the gene matches: 16. The CDR3 consists of 18 residues. The V call is TRBV10-3, the J call TRBJ2-1; 10 nucleotides align to TRBD2. Sequencing input: peripheral blood. The receptor was derived from an older woman with acute or convalescent COVID-19. The CDR3 DNA sequence: TGTGCCATCAGGGATCCTAGCGGGGGTAGTCCGGTTCACAATGAGCAGTTCTTC. Encoded protein: CAIRDPSGGSPVHNEQFF.